Following are 11 T cell receptor beta chains from one sample sequenced in a study of cytomegalovirus exposure and HLA in healthy donors listed by TCRdb under 2017. The library was generated by the immunoSEQ multiplex PCR assay. For the multiplex PCR, a mixture combining 60 forward primers for TCR Vbeta segments and 13 reverse primers for TCR Jbeta segments was used. Imported from immuneACCESS, the table was reduced by TCRdb to in-frame sequences with V and J called. These copies leave out some clones; in studies compared against another copy, an unresolved V gene accounts for under half, and the cause of the remainder is not known. Here the sample has around 170,000 clones; about three quarters occur a single time. The ten largest clones take up 1.5% of the sample. Specimen: PBMCs. The receptors derive from a girl between 5 and 17 years old in good health and CMV-seronegative.

The chain uses TRBV23-1 and TRBJ1-1; 7 bases are shared with TRBD1. TRBV23-1 qualifies as an ORF whose function is uncertain. This CDR3 has 16 amino acids. J lost 8 bases, V lost 7 bases, and 19 bases had no gene match. The CDR3 protein is CASTLQLRGREAEAFF. In DNA, the CDR3 is TGCGCCAGCACTCTACAGCTAAGGGGGCGCGAGGCAGAAGCTTTCTTT.

The J gene is TRBJ1-1, the V gene TRBV5-5; possible D gene TRBD1, 6 bases. Trimming took 4 bases from V and 5 from J, leaving 18 bases between them. Per germline, CDR1 SGHKS and CDR2 YYEKEE (reference sequence). The CDR3 is 15 amino acids. DNA for the CDR3: TGTGCCAGCAGCCTCTTACAGGGAGGGGGTACTGAAGCTTTCTTT. It specifies CASSLLQGGGTEAFF.

The chain couples TRBV11-2 to TRBJ2-2; 9 bases map to TRBD1. After removal of 2 bases from V and 2 bases from J, the junction contained 9 bases not matched to a gene. Germline CDR1 reads SGHAT; CDR2 reads FQNNGV. The length of the CDR3 is 18 residues. The CDR3 is CASSLIGGQGTNTGELFF. The CDR3 nucleotides are TGTGCCAGCAGCTTAATAGGGGGACAGGGCACCAACACCGGGGAGCTGTTTTTT.

The chain employs TRBV6-1 and TRBJ1-6, with TRBD1 matching 7 bases. With 7 bases clipped from V and 5 bases from J, the junction kept 2 bases outside the gene matches. CDR1 is MNHNS and CDR2 is SASEGT in the germline V gene. The CDR3 spans 13 residues. DNA of the CDR3: TGTGCCAGCAACCAGGGGGATAATTCACCCCTCCACTTT. It specifies CASNQGDNSPLHF.

This clone has a single count. V is TRBV7-2 and J is TRBJ2-7; no reliable D call. The CDR3 runs 14 residues. Trimming removed 4 bases at V and 1 base at J, with 11 bases between. The germline gives CDR1 SGHTA, CDR2 FQGNSA. The CDR3, as DNA: TGTGCCAGCAGCTCAGACTCTGCATCCTACGAGCAGTACTTC. This gives the protein CASSSDSASYEQYF. The entire variable domain, with the rest obtained from reference TRBV7-2 and TRBJ2-7, is as follows: GAGVSQSPSNKVTEKGKDVELRCDPISGHTALYWYRQSLGQGLEFLIYFQGNSAPDKSGLPSDRFSAERTGGSVSTLTIQRTQQEDSAVYLCASSSDSASYEQYFGPGTRLTVT.

The chain combines TRBV7-2 with TRBJ2-5; TRBD2 agrees at 12 bases. The CDR3 length is 16 residues. CDR1 and CDR2 from the germline V gene are SGHTA and FQGNSA. V was clipped by 1 base and J by 4 bases; unmatched bases: 4. As DNA, the CDR3 is TGTGCCAGCAGCTTAGGGGAGACTAGCGGGGGAGAGACCCAGTACTTC. Protein sequence: CASSLGETSGGETQYF.

The V and J genes are TRBV6-6 and TRBJ1-1; tentatively, D is TRBD1 (5 bases). V lost 5 bases, J lost 1 base, and 14 bases lay in between. The CDR3 is 15 amino acids. Germline CDR1 and CDR2: MNHNY and SVGAGI (reference sequence). CDR3 sequence reads: CASSGSRGPNTEAFF. In DNA, the CDR3 is TGTGCCAGCAGTGGCTCGCGGGGCCCGAACACTGAAGCTTTCTTT.

In this sample, this clone turned up a few times. The chain is built from TRBV27 and TRBJ1-1, with D possibly TRBD1 on 5 matching bases. The CDR3 runs to 14 residues. The germline V gene encodes CDR1 MNHEY and CDR2 SMNVEV (reference sequence). The ends were cut back, 4 bases at V and 0 bases at J, with 9 bases in the middle. CDR3 nucleotides: TGTGCCAGCAGTTGGGGGGGACTGAACACTGAAGCTTTCTTT. This translates into CASSWGGLNTEAFF.

The chain carries TRBV7-9 and TRBJ1-1; 8 bases are shared with TRBD1. Germline V CDR1 and CDR2: SEHNR, FQNEAQ (reference sequence). With V trimmed by 7 bases and J by 1 base, 11 bases remained unmatched. The CDR3 consists of 16 residues. CDR3 protein: CASNHISDRGNTEAFF. CDR3 coding DNA: TGTGCCAGCAACCACATTAGCGACAGGGGGAACACTGAAGCTTTCTTT.

The J gene is TRBJ2-7, the V gene TRBV5-1; 8 positions match TRBD1. Germline V gene data show CDR1 as SGHRS and CDR2 as YFSETQ. This CDR3 is 15 amino acids long. V gave up 5 bases and J gave up 0 bases; unmatched junction bases: 7. The CDR3 coding sequence is TGCGCCAGCAGGGAAGGACAGGGCCCCTCCTACGAGCAGTACTTC. It codes for CASREGQGPSYEQYF.

The genes are TRBV5-6 and TRBJ2-7, with TRBD1 matching 11 bases. CDR1 SGHDT and CDR2 YYEEEE come from the germline V gene. V trimming: 5 bases; J trimming: 3 bases; junction bases outside the gene matches: 10. CDR3 size: 16 residues. The CDR3 region has the DNA TGTGCCAGCAGAAGGGACAGGGGGACCCTACGCTACGAGCAGTACTTC. It yields the protein CASRRDRGTLRYEQYF.